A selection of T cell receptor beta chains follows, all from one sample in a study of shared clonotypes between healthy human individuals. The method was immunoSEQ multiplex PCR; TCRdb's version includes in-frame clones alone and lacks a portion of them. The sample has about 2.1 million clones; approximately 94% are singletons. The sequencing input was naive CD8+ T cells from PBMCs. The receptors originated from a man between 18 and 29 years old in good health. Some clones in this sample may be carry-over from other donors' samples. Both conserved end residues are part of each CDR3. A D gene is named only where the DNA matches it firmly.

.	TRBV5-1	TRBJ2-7	CASSDPPSAHYEQYF
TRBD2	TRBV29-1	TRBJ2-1	CSVDLPLAGGPDEQFF
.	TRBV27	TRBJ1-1	CASSFGGLSTEAFF
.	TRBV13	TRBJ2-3	CASSLRGEVRPDTQYF
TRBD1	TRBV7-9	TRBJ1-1	CASSPRDRGVNTEAFF
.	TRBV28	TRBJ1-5	CASSFGHVSNQPQHF
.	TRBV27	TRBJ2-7	CASGLGQTYEQYF
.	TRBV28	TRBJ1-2	CASPFGTANYGYTF
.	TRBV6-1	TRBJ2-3	CASSEAGGTDTQYF
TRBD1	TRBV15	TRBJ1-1	CATSPHRGPYTEAFF
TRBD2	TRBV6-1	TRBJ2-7	CASSEREGGIYEQYF
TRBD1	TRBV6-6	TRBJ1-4	CASRQTGTGEREKLFF
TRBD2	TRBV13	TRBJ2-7	CASSPGGRGGYGQYF
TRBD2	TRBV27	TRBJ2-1	CASSLSGLAGEVGDDEQFF
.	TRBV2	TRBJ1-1	CASSEQLGNTEAFF
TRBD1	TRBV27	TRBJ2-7	CASSLGGTVNEQYF
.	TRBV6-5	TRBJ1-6	CASSLAPGNSPLHF
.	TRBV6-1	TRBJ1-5	CASTDRKQPQHF
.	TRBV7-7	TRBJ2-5	CASSKRGQETQYF
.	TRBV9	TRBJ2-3	CASSAPWTPDTQYF
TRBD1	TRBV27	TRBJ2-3	CASSRGQGPADTQYF
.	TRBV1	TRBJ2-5	CTSSRGAHHLTWETQYF
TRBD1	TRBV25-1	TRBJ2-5	CASSPGWDSQETQYF
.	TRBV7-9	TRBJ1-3	CASSLNGFSSGNTIYF
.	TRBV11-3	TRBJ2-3	CASSQTFTSTDTQYF
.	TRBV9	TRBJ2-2	CASSPHIGFLATGELFF
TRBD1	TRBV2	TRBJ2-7	CAGSTGGSYEQYF
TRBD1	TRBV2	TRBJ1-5	CASRLQGALQPQHF
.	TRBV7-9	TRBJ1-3	CASSLLTPFVSGNTIYF
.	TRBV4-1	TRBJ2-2	CATGPVSGELFF
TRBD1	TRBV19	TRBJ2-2	CASTDRVPGELFF
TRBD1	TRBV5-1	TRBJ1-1	CASSPGQGSDTEAFF